These 23 T cell receptor beta chains were all obtained from the same sample, sequenced in a study of T cell changes during pregnancy in multiple sclerosis. The table came from immunoSEQ multiplex PCR; TCRdb's copy has only in-frame clones and leaves some out. The sample shows around 61,000 clones, about 90% of them seen only once. Specimen: peripheral blood, collected in the first trimester of pregnancy. These receptors all come from a female donor in good health, enrolled as a control in a pregnancy study.

The chain carries TRBV6-1 and TRBJ1-2; D might be TRBD1 (5 bases). The V gene lost 3 bases and the J gene lost 8 bases, with 13 bases spanning the gap. Germline-derived CDR1 and CDR2 are MNHNS and SASEGT. The CDR3 totals 13 residues. The CDR3 sequence is CASSDTGDLGYTF. In DNA form, the CDR3 reads TGTGCCAGCAGTGATACAGGAGACTTGGGCTACACCTTC.

V is TRBV29-1 and J is TRBJ1-2; D ambiguous. Germline assignment: CDR1 SQVTM and CDR2 ANQGSEA. This CDR3 comprises 11 residues. V was shortened by 6 bases and J by 0 bases, with 5 bases between the two germline ends. The CDR3 nucleotides are TGCAGCGTCAGTGCTAACTATGGCTACACCTTC. Its protein is CSVSANYGYTF. Using reference TRBV29-1 and TRBJ1-2 for the parts outside the CDR3, the full variable domain is SAVISQKPSRDICQRGTSLTIQCQVDSQVTMMFWYRQQPGQSLTLIATANQGSEATYESGFVIDKFPISRPNLTFSTLTVSNMSPEDSSIYLCSVSANYGYTFGSGTRLTVV.

This rearrangement joins TRBV9 to TRBJ2-7, with TRBD2 matching 7 bases. Per the germline V gene, CDR1 is SGDLS and CDR2 is YYNGEE. The ends lost 1 base at V and 2 bases at J; junction bases unmatched: 6. The CDR3 length is 15 residues. The DNA for the CDR3 is TGTGCCAGCAGCGTAAATCTAGCGGAGACCTACGAGCAGTACTTC. Translated, it gives CASSVNLAETYEQYF.

The V gene is TRBV6-5, the J gene TRBJ1-5; unclear D gene. V shed 5 bases and J shed 1 base, with 12 bases lying between them. Germline loops: CDR1 MNHEY, CDR2 SVGAGI. CDR3 size: 15 residues. CDR3 nucleotide sequence: TGTGCCAGCAGTCTGAGGCCCGGCAGCAATCAGCCCCAGCATTTT. Residues: CASSLRPGSNQPQHF.

This chain links TRBV9 with TRBJ1-2, with a tentative D call TRBD1 (6 bases). Germline assignment: CDR1 SGDLS and CDR2 YYNGEE. This CDR3 has 14 amino acids. Trimming left V 4 bases short and J 7 bases short, with 17 bases between. The CDR3 sequence is CASSTTGPLGGYTF. In DNA, the CDR3 is TGTGCCAGCAGCACGACAGGACCCCTTGGTGGCTACACCTTC.

This chain joins TRBV25-1 and TRBJ1-2; D unclear. V dropped 7 bases and J dropped 5 bases, with 14 bases sitting between them. The length of the CDR3 is 13 residues. Germline V gene data show CDR1 as MGHDK and CDR2 as SYGVNS. The CDR3 spells CASTGTAQYGYTF. CDR3 nucleotide sequence: TGTGCCAGCACAGGAACAGCTCAATATGGCTACACCTTC.

The chain uses TRBV19 and TRBJ1-1; D gene uncertain. Looked up from germline, CDR1 is LNHDA and CDR2 is SQIVND (reference sequence). CDR3 length: 12 residues. The V end lost 5 bases, the J end lost 0 bases, and 4 bases lay between the germline ends. The CDR3 DNA reads as TGTGCCAGTAGTTATTTGAACACTGAAGCTTTCTTT. Residues: CASSYLNTEAFF.

The chain couples TRBV6-1 to TRBJ2-7, with 7 bases that match TRBD2. Germline V gene data show CDR1 as MNHNS and CDR2 as SASEGT. The J segment lost 1 base and the V segment lost 8 bases, leaving 11 bases of the junction unmatched. The CDR3 is 15 residues long. This CDR3 reads CASSQGAGTSYEQYF. The DNA for the CDR3 is TGTGCCAGCTCGCAGGGAGCGGGGACGTCCTACGAGCAGTACTTC.

This clone has only one observation. The CDR3 sequence is CASSHRRGLGDEKLFF. The CDR3 bases are TGTGCCAGCAGCCACCGTAGGGGGCTCGGTGATGAAAAACTGTTTTTT. The chain has TRBV11-3 and TRBJ1-4; 7 bases are shared with TRBD1. In germline, CDR1 is SGHNT, CDR2 YENEEA. The V and J ends lost 5 bases and 6 bases, in that order; junction bases with no gene match: 12. The CDR3 covers 16 residues.

The V gene is TRBV7-2, the J gene TRBJ2-3; D possibly corresponds to TRBD1 (5 bases). V was trimmed by 5 bases and J by 0 bases, leaving 12 bases between them. The germline gives CDR1 SGHTA, CDR2 FQGNSA. The CDR3 loop spans 15 amino acids. The CDR3, as DNA: TGTGCCAGCAGCCGCCCCCCAGGGAGCACAGATACGCAGTATTTT. As protein: CASSRPPGSTDTQYF.

This clone was detected only once. The chain employs TRBV30 and TRBJ2-6, with unresolved D. Trimming took off 1 base at V and 3 bases at J, with 4 bases between the two ends. CDR1 and CDR2 (germline): GTSNPN, SVGIG (reference sequence). The CDR3 totals 13 residues. CDR3 nucleotides: TGTGCCTGGAGTGCCTATGGGGCCAACGTCCTGACTTTC. This sequence encodes CAWSAYGANVLTF.

The chain recombines TRBV7-9 with TRBJ1-2; no clear D. Germline assignment: CDR1 SEHNR and CDR2 FQNEAQ (reference sequence). This CDR3 contains 12 residues. Trimming took off 5 bases at V and 6 bases at J, with 10 bases between the two ends. The CDR3 DNA sequence: TGTGCCAGCAGCGGCCAATCAAATGGCTACACCTTC. Protein sequence: CASSGQSNGYTF.

This rearrangement joins TRBV6-1 to TRBJ1-2, with D tentatively TRBD1 (5 bases). The V end lost 6 bases, the J end lost 2 bases, and 13 bases lay between the germline ends. Germline assignment: CDR1 MNHNS and CDR2 SASEGT. This CDR3 has 14 amino acids. Here the CDR3 DNA reads TGTGCCAGCAGGCCGGAGCAGGGAAACTATGGCTACACCTTC. Translation gives CASRPEQGNYGYTF.

The gene calls are TRBV7-9 and TRBJ2-3; 14 nucleotides agree with TRBD2. With 5 bases clipped from V and 2 bases from J, the junction kept 3 bases outside the gene matches. Germline lookup yields CDR1 SEHNR and CDR2 FQNEAQ (reference sequence). The CDR3 length is 16 residues. The chain's CDR3 is CASSPGLAGDTDTQYF. CDR3 bases: TGTGCCAGCAGCCCGGGACTAGCGGGGGACACAGATACGCAGTATTTT.

The chain couples TRBV27 to TRBJ2-1; possible D gene TRBD1, 6 bases. Between the trimmed V and J ends, which lost 4 bases and 0 bases, there was a span of 16 bases. Germline CDR1 and CDR2: MNHEY and SMNVEV (reference sequence). The CDR3 has 17 amino acids. The CDR3: CASSSIKGQSSYNEQFF. The CDR3 DNA reads TGTGCCAGCAGTTCTATAAAAGGACAGAGCTCCTACAATGAGCAGTTCTTC.

V is TRBV4-2 and J is TRBJ1-2; 8 nucleotides agree with TRBD1. V lost 1 base and J lost 3; bases outside the gene matches: 7. This CDR3 is built from 16 residues. Germline loops: CDR1 LGHNA, CDR2 YNFKEQ. The CDR3 is CASSQAVTGDYYGYTF. CDR3 in DNA: TGTGCCAGCAGCCAAGCTGTGACAGGGGACTACTATGGCTACACCTTC.

The J gene is TRBJ1-1, the V gene TRBV5-6; unclear D gene. CDR3 length: 14 residues. Germline-derived CDR1 and CDR2 are SGHDT and YYEEEE. V was shortened by 4 bases and J by 3 bases, with 13 bases between the two germline ends. CDR3 protein: CASSRVTRDTEAFF. DNA of the CDR3: TGTGCCAGCAGCCGAGTTACACGGGACACTGAAGCTTTCTTT.

The chain carries TRBV5-1 and TRBJ2-7; 7 bases map to TRBD1. Germline V gene data show CDR1 as SGHRS and CDR2 as YFSETQ. The trim removed 4 bases at V and 4 bases at J, leaving 2 bases unmatched. This CDR3 is 12 amino acids long. The CDR3 region is CASSIRGYEQYF. CDR3 coding DNA: TGCGCCAGCAGCATCAGGGGGTACGAGCAGTACTTC.

V usage is TRBV18 and J usage is TRBJ1-2; 8 positions match TRBD1. Germline-derived CDR1 and CDR2 are KGHSH and LQKENI. V was pared by 5 bases and J by 5 bases, with 7 bases of the junction left unmatched. The length of the CDR3 is 14 residues. In nucleotides, the CDR3 is TGTGCCAGCTCAATGACAGGGGATGTATATGGCTACACCTTC. This gives the protein CASSMTGDVYGYTF.

This chain uses TRBV30 with TRBJ2-3, with unresolved D. From germline, CDR1 is GTSNPN and CDR2 SVGIG (reference sequence). The V gene lost 4 bases and the J gene lost 2 bases, with 10 bases spanning the gap. The CDR3 spans 13 residues. The CDR3 nucleotides read TGTGCCTGGACCCCAGATTCCACAGATACGCAGTATTTT. This gives the protein CAWTPDSTDTQYF.

The chain recombines TRBV4-2 with TRBJ2-2; no reliable D call. The V and J ends lost 0 bases and 5 bases respectively, with 7 bases between them. Germline lookup yields CDR1 LGHNA and CDR2 YNFKEQ. The CDR3 runs to 14 residues. For the CDR3, the DNA is TGTGCCAGCAGCCAAGAATCCGGGACCGGGGAGCTGTTTTTT. Amino acid sequence: CASSQESGTGELFF.

This clone was counted only a few times. The J gene is TRBJ2-2, the V gene TRBV11-3, with D possibly being TRBD2 (7 bases). The V gene's germline CDR1 is SGHNT and CDR2 YENEEA. Between the trimmed V and J ends, which lost 7 bases and 2 bases, there was a span of 20 bases. The CDR3 sequence is 17 residues long. CDR3 sequence: CASTYVWGGLNTGELFF. CDR3 nucleotide sequence: TGTGCCAGCACCTACGTATGGGGGGGCCTAAACACCGGGGAGCTGTTTTTT.

This clone has only one observation. V is TRBV6-6 and J is TRBJ2-1; 9 positions match TRBD2. The CDR3 spans 15 residues. Trimming cost V 2 bases and J 3 bases; bases outside gene matches: 2. The germline CDR1 and CDR2 sequences are MNHNY and SVGAGI (reference sequence). CDR3: CASSYVSGGYNEQFF. The CDR3 region has the DNA TGTGCCAGCAGTTACGTTAGCGGGGGCTACAATGAGCAGTTCTTC.